Sequencing of this TCR beta chain was carried out in a study of T cell repertoires in cytomegalovirus infection (dated by TCRdb to the late 2010s). Regarding the research as a whole: Because public TCR beta signatures pointed to carriage of CMV infection together with the matching HLA type, the HLA type of each donor mattered for the analysis.

As encoded in the germline V gene, CDR1 is SGHTA while CDR2 is FQGNSA. V and J are truncated by 2 bases and 5 bases respectively, leaving an intervening sequence of 12 bases. Including cysteine and phenylalanine, the CDR3 has 14 amino acids. Of the read, only the CDR3 DNA is kept; its 42 bases are in frame from base 1. This clonotype was recorded at least ten times. No cognate antigen has been identified for it. Nothing much larger sits one base from this clone, and base qualities are not available. Sequencing relied on an Illumina HiSeq 1500. The public reads were quality trimmed at Q25 with fastp and then assembled into clones with MiXCR by TCRdb, keeping productive beta chains. All rows with the same CDR3 protein become a single entry with the most common DNA and genes. Counted in this sample were around 170,000 distinct CDR3 sequences; around 14% of them appeared once. The ten largest account for over 25% of the sample.

The paper's findings and limits, for the study overall: In the ex vivo response, HLA-C-restricted CMV-specific TCR beta clonotypes were dominant, and in two of eight donors the single most frequent clonotype came from this HLA-C-restricted group. Cumulative frequency of public TCR beta family members discriminated carriers of CMV infection plus the relevant HLA type in this cohort and an independent approximately 360-donor cohort.

Input material: PBMCs. Recombination joined TRBV7-2 with TRBJ2-5; the D element could tentatively be TRBD1 or TRBD2, as 6 bases agree for each. The clonotype comes from a human donor in good health (CMV status not recorded). Some clones in this sample may be carry-over from other donors' samples. The nucleotide sequence is TGTGCCAGCAGCTTAAGAGGGGGGCTGGAGACCCAGTACTTC. This sequence encodes CASSLRGGLETQYF.